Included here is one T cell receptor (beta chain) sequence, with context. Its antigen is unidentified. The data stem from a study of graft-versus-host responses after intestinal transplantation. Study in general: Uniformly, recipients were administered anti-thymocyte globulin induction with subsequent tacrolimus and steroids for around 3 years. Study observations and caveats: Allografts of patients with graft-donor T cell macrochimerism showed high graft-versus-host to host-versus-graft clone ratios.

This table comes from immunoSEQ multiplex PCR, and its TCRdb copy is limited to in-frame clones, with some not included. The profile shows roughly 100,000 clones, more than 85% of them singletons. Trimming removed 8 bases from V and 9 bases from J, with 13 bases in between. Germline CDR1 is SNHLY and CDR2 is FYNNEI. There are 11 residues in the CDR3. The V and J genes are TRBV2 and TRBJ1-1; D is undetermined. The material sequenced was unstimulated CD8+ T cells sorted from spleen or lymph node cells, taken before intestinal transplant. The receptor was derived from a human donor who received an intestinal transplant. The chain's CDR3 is CASLRPVQAFF. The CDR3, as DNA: TGTGCCAGCCTTAGACCGGTGCAAGCTTTCTTT.